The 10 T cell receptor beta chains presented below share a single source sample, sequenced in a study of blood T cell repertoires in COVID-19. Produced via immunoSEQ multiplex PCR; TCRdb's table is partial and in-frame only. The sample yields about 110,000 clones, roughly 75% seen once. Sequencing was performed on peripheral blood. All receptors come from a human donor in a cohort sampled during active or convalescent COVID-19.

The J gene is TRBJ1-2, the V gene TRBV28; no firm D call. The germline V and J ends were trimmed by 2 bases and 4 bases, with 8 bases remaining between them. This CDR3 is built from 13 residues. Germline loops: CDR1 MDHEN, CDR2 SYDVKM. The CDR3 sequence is CASSLNKFYGYTF. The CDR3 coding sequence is TGTGCCAGCAGTTTAAACAAATTCTATGGCTACACCTTC.

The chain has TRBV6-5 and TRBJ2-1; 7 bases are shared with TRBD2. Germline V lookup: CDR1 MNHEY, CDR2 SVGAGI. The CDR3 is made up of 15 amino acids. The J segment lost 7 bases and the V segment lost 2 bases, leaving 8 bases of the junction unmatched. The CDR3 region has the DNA TGTGCCAGCAGTTACGGGGACTACCCTAGGAATGAGCAGTTCTTC. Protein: CASSYGDYPRNEQFF.

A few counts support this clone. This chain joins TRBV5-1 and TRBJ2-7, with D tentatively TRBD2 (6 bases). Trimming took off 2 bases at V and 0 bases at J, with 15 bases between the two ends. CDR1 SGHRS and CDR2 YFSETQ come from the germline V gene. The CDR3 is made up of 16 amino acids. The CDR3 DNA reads TGCGCCAGCAGCTTCCCGGAGGGAGGCCCCTCCTACGAGCAGTACTTC. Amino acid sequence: CASSFPEGGPSYEQYF. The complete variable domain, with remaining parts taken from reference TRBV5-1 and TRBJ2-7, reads KAGVTQTPRYLIKTRGQQVTLSCSPISGHRSVSWYQQTPGQGLQFLFEYFSETQRNKGNFPGRFSGRQFSNSRSEMNVSTLELGDSALYLCASSFPEGGPSYEQYFGPGTRLTVT.

In DNA, the CDR3 is TGTGCCACCAGTGACAACTATTATACAAGGAACACCGGGGAGCTGTTTTTT. Translated: CATSDNYYTRNTGELFF. The chain combines TRBV24-1 with TRBJ2-2, with D unresolved. This CDR3 is 17 amino acids long. Trimming removed 4 bases at V and 1 base at J, with 15 bases between. Germline CDR1 KGHDR, CDR2 SFDVKD.

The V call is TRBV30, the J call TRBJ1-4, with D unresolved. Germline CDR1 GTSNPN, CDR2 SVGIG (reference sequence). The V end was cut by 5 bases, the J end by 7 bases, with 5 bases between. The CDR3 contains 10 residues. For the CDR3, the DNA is TGTGCCTGGGGACGTGAAAAACTGTTTTTT. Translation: CAWGREKLFF.

CDR3 nucleotides: TGTGCCAGCAGCCCCTGGACAGGGAAGAACACTGAAGCTTTCTTT. It yields the protein CASSPWTGKNTEAFF. The rearrangement links TRBV7-9 to TRBJ1-1; 8 nucleotides line up with TRBD1. The germline gives CDR1 SEHNR, CDR2 FQNEAQ (reference sequence). This CDR3 comprises 15 residues. J lost 1 base, V lost 5 bases, and 6 bases had no gene match.

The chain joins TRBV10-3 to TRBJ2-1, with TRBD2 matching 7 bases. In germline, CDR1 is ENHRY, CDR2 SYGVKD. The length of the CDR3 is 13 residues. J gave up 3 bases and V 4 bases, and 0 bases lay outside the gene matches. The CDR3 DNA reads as TGTGCCATCAGTGGCGGGAGCTACAATGAGCAGTTCTTC. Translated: CAISGGSYNEQFF.

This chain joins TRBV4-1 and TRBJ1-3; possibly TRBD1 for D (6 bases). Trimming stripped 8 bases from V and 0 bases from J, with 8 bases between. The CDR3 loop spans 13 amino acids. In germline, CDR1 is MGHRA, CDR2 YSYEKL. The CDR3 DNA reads TGCGCCAGCGGGGACAACTCTGGAAACACCATATATTTT. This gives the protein CASGDNSGNTIYF.

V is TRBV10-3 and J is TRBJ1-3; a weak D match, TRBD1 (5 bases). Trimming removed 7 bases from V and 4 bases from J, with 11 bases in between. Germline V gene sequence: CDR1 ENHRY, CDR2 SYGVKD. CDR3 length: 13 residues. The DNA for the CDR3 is TGTGCCATCAAGGCAGGGTACGGAAACACCATATATTTT. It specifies CAIKAGYGNTIYF.

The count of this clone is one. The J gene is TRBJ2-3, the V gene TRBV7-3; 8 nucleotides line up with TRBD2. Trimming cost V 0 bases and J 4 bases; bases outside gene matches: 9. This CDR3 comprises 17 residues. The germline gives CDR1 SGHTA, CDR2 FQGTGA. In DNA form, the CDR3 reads TGTGCCAGCAGCTTAACCTCGGGAGGGCTGGTAGCAGATACGCAGTATTTT. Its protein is CASSLTSGGLVADTQYF. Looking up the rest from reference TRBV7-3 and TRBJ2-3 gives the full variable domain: GAGVSQTPSNKVTEKGKYVELRCDPISGHTALYWYRQSLGQGPEFLIYFQGTGAADDSGLPNDRFFAVRPEGSVSTLKIQRTERGDSAVYLCASSLTSGGLVADTQYFGPGTRLTVL.